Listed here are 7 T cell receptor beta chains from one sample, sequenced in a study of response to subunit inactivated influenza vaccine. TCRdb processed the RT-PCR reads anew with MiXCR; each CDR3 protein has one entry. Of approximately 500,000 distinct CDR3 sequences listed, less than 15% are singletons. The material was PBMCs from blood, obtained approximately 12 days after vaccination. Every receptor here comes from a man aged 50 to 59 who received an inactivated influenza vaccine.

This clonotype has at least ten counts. CDR3 protein: CASSLEIEQFF. The CDR3 coding sequence is TGTGCCAGCAGCTTGGAGATTGAGCAGTTCTTC. The V call is TRBV5-6, the J call TRBJ2-1, with D unresolved. The ends were cut back, 0 bases at V and 9 bases at J, with 4 bases in the middle. The CDR3 length is 11 residues. Germline assignment: CDR1 SGHDT and CDR2 YYEEEE.

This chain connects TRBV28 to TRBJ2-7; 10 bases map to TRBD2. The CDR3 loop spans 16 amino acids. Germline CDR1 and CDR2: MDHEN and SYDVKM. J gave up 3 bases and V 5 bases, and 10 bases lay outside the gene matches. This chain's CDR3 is CASSTLEREGGYEQYF. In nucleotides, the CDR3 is TGTGCCAGCAGTACCCTTGAGCGGGAGGGAGGCTACGAGCAGTACTTC.

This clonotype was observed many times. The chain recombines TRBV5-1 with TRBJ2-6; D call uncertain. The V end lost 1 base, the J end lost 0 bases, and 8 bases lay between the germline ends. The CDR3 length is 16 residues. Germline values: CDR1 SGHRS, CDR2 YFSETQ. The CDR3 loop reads CASSLFISSGANVLTF. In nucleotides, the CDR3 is TGCGCCAGCAGCTTGTTTATTAGCTCTGGGGCCAACGTCCTGACTTTC.

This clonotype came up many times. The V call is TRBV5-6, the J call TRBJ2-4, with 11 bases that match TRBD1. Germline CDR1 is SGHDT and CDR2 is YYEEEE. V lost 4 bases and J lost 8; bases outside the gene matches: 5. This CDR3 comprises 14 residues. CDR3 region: CASSADRGRDIQYF. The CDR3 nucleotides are TGTGCCAGCAGCGCGGACAGGGGGCGGGACATTCAGTACTTC.

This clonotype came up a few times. The CDR3 sequence is CATQAGALSNEQFF. CDR3 bases: TGTGCCACCCAAGCGGGGGCCTTGAGTAATGAGCAGTTCTTC. The chain links TRBV2 to TRBJ2-1, with TRBD2 identical over 8 bases. The V and J ends lost 10 bases and 7 bases, in that order; junction bases with no gene match: 12. The CDR3 contains 14 residues. Looked up from germline, CDR1 is SNHLY and CDR2 is FYNNEI. Combining the CDR3 with reference TRBV2 and TRBJ2-1 gives the whole variable domain EPEVTQTPSHQVTQMGQEVILRCVPISNHLYFYWYRQILGQKVEFLVSFYNNEISEKSEIFDDQFSVERPDGSNFTLKIRSTKLEDSAMYFCATQAGALSNEQFFGPGTRLTVL.

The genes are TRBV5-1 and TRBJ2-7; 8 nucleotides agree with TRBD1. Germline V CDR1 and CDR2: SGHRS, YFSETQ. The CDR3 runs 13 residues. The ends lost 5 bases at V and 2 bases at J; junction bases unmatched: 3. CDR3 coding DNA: TGCGCCAGCAGACAGGGGGAGCCCTACGAGCAGTACTTC. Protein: CASRQGEPYEQYF.

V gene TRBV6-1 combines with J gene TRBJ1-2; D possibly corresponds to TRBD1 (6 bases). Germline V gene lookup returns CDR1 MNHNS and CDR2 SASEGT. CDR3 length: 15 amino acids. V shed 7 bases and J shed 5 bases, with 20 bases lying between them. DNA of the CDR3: TGTGCCAGCATCAAAGGGGGTGGTGGCGAATATGGCTACACCTTC. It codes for CASIKGGGGEYGYTF.